These T cell receptor beta chains were read from a single sample in a study of PD-1 blockade in classical Hodgkin lymphoma. Assay: immunoSEQ multiplex PCR; the TCRdb copy retains only in-frame clones and omits some. Of nearly 100,000 clones in the sample, around four fifths were seen once. The sequencing here drew on peripheral blood mononuclear cells (PBMCs), taken at baseline. These receptor sequences come from a human donor with classical Hodgkin lymphoma. CDR3s include the opening cysteine and the closing phenylalanine or tryptophan. A D gene is named only where the DNA matches it firmly. Clone size is given for some rows only: seen once, a few or many times, or a class if the clone is expanded.

v_call,clone_size,j_call,d_call,cdr3_length,cdr3_aa,cdr3_nt
TRBV18,NA,TRBJ2-3,NA,18,CASSPLTHLATSTDTQYF,TGTGCCAGCTCTCCATTAACCCACCTAGCGACTAGCACAGATACGCAGTATTTT
TRBV30,NA,TRBJ2-7,NA,13,CAWSVRGLYEQYF,TGTGCCTGGAGTGTCCGGGGGCTCTACGAGCAGTACTTC
TRBV7-8,NA,TRBJ1-2,NA,15,CASSLSTTGSYGYTF,TGTGCCAGCAGCTTAAGTACCACAGGCAGCTATGGCTACACCTTC
TRBV6-6,NA,TRBJ2-2,NA,16,CASSYGPRRGTGELFF,TGTGCCAGCAGTTACGGGCCCCGAAGGGGGACCGGGGAGCTGTTTTTT
TRBV6-1,NA,TRBJ2-7,NA,9,CASRPEQYF,TGTGCCAGCAGACCCGAGCAGTACTTC
TRBV9,NA,TRBJ1-3,NA,17,CASSAQPLADSGNTIYF,TGTGCCAGCAGCGCCCAACCTTTGGCAGACTCTGGAAACACCATATATTTT
TRBV5-1,NA,TRBJ2-5,TRBD2,17,CASSLGVAGGPRETQYF,TGCGCCAGCAGCTTGGGGGTAGCGGGAGGGCCTCGGGAGACCCAGTACTTC
TRBV10-3,NA,TRBJ2-1,NA,13,CAISEKSNNEQFF,TGTGCCATCAGTGAGAAAAGTAACAATGAGCAGTTCTTC
TRBV4-2,NA,TRBJ2-3,TRBD1,16,CASSQGVTSSTDTQYF,TGTGCCAGTTCCCAGGGGGTGACTTCTAGCACAGATACGCAGTATTTT
TRBV27,NA,TRBJ2-3,NA,15,CASSLKAGVGDTQYF,TGTGCCAGCAGCCTAAAAGCAGGGGTTGGGGATACGCAGTATTTT
TRBV28,NA,TRBJ1-5,NA,13,CASITRINQPQHF,TGTGCCAGCATTACACGGATCAATCAGCCCCAGCATTTT
TRBV7-9,NA,TRBJ2-3,NA,14,CASSFRASTDTQYF,TGTGCCAGCAGCTTCAGGGCTAGCACAGATACGCAGTATTTT
TRBV27,few,TRBJ2-7,TRBD2,17,CASSLLRMTSGIYEQYF,TGTGCCAGCAGTTTACTGCGGATGACTAGCGGGATCTACGAGCAGTACTTC
TRBV5-1,NA,TRBJ2-5,NA,13,CASSSLGSETQYF,TGCGCCAGCAGCTCCTTAGGGTCTGAGACCCAGTACTTC
TRBV25-1,NA,TRBJ2-2,NA,15,CASSEDRVRSGELFF,TGTGCCAGCAGTGAAGATAGGGTCAGGAGCGGGGAGCTGTTTTTT
TRBV29-1,NA,TRBJ1-2,NA,15,CSVGARGALDYGYTF,TGCAGCGTTGGGGCTAGGGGGGCCCTTGACTATGGCTACACCTTC
TRBV6-4,NA,TRBJ2-5,TRBD1,14,CASSRQGRRETQYF,TGTGCCAGCAGTCGACAGGGTCGAAGGGAGACCCAGTACTTC
TRBV11-2,NA,TRBJ1-4,NA,13,CASTRRRGEKLFF,TGTGCCAGCACCCGCAGGCGGGGGGAAAAACTGTTTTTT
TRBV7-2,NA,TRBJ1-1,NA,14,CASSLDSQDTEAFF,TGTGCCAGCAGCTTAGATAGCCAGGACACTGAAGCTTTCTTT
TRBV10-3,NA,TRBJ1-3,NA,15,CAISEPQGPRNTIYF,TGTGCCATCAGCGAGCCACAGGGACCTAGAAACACCATATATTTT
TRBV11-2,NA,TRBJ2-5,NA,15,CASSSLDSLIKTQYF,TGTGCCAGCAGCTCCCTCGACAGTCTCATAAAGACCCAGTACTTC
TRBV7-2,NA,TRBJ2-3,NA,14,CASSSRVGADTQYF,TGTGCCAGCAGCTCCCGGGTAGGGGCAGATACGCAGTATTTT
TRBV7-7,NA,TRBJ2-5,TRBD2,15,CASTLSGGRQETQYF,TGTGCCAGCACCCTATCGGGGGGGCGGCAAGAGACCCAGTACTTC
TRBV15,NA,TRBJ2-5,NA,15,CATRLGGGPQETQYF,TGTGCCACCCGACTCGGAGGGGGACCCCAAGAGACCCAGTACTTC
TRBV7-6,NA,TRBJ2-1,NA,16,CASSLDSQGLGNEQFF,TGTGCCAGCAGCTTAGATAGCCAGGGCCTCGGTAATGAGCAGTTCTTC
TRBV11-2,NA,TRBJ2-7,TRBD2,16,CASRFSPGLGLSEQYF,TGTGCCAGCAGATTTTCACCGGGACTAGGATTATCCGAGCAGTACTTC
TRBV23-1,NA,TRBJ2-3,NA,18,CASSQYVQGPHSTDTQYF,TGCGCCAGCAGTCAATATGTACAGGGACCTCATAGCACAGATACGCAGTATTTT
TRBV14,medium-sized,TRBJ2-7,TRBD1,17,CASSNTKSGQGAYEQYF,TGTGCCAGCAGTAACACCAAGTCGGGACAGGGGGCCTACGAGCAGTACTTC
TRBV18,NA,TRBJ2-7,TRBD1,16,CASSPLTGTGDIEQYF,TGTGCCAGCTCCCCACTCACCGGGACAGGAGACATTGAGCAGTACTTC
TRBV18,NA,TRBJ2-7,TRBD2,17,CASSAGLAGGSSYEQYF,TGTGCCAGCTCAGCGGGACTAGCGGGAGGAAGCTCCTACGAGCAGTACTTC
TRBV5-1,NA,TRBJ2-1,TRBD2,16,CASSPRTSGRAGEQFF,TGCGCCAGCAGCCCTAGGACTAGCGGGAGGGCCGGTGAGCAGTTCTTC
TRBV5-5,NA,TRBJ2-3,TRBD2,16,CASSLVLAGAADTQYF,TGTGCCAGCAGCTTGGTGCTAGCGGGAGCAGCAGATACGCAGTATTTT
TRBV2,once,TRBJ2-7,TRBD1,15,CASRERDRGSYEQYF,TGTGCCAGCAGGGAACGGGACAGGGGGTCCTACGAGCAGTACTTC
TRBV2,NA,TRBJ1-1,NA,12,CASSGVSRGAFF,TGTGCCAGCAGTGGTGTGTCTCGTGGGGCTTTCTTT
TRBV11-1,NA,TRBJ1-1,NA,14,CASSLLGGNTEAFF,TGTGCCAGCAGCTTGTTGGGTGGGAACACTGAAGCTTTCTTT
TRBV7-9,NA,TRBJ2-3,TRBD2,17,CASSLWGTSRRTDTQYF,TGTGCCAGCAGCTTATGGGGGACTAGCCGACGCACAGATACGCAGTATTTT
TRBV6-1,NA,TRBJ2-7,NA,14,CASSATKGKYEQYF,TGTGCCAGCAGCGCGACAAAGGGGAAATACGAGCAGTACTTC
TRBV7-2,NA,TRBJ2-5,TRBD1,14,CASSLDRGTKTQYF,TGTGCCAGCAGCTTAGACAGGGGCACGAAGACCCAGTACTTC
TRBV4-1,many,TRBJ1-1,NA,15,CASSQERAGLTEAFF,TGCGCCAGCAGCCAAGAAAGGGCAGGGCTGACTGAAGCTTTCTTT
TRBV5-4,NA,TRBJ2-1,NA,16,CASSSAATSSYNEQFF,TGTGCCAGCAGCTCCGCCGCGACAAGCTCCTACAATGAGCAGTTCTTC
TRBV11-3,NA,TRBJ2-2,NA,14,CASSPTTGTGELFF,TGTGCCAGCAGCCCAACAACAGGGACCGGGGAGCTGTTTTTT
TRBV27,NA,TRBJ1-1,TRBD1,14,CASRDRAMNTEAFF,TGTGCCAGCAGGGACAGGGCAATGAACACTGAAGCTTTCTTT